Listed here is a single T cell receptor beta chain. In its sample, this clonotype was seen once. There is no known antigen for this receptor. No much larger clonotype is one base removed from it; base qualities were not supplied. The data belong to a study of blood T cells in healthy people across ages (dated by TCRdb to between 2014 and 2017). For context, the study as a whole: In model experiments, roughly one uniquely barcoded TCR beta cDNA molecule per two T cells was captured by template switching. Using deep sequencing normalized with unique cDNA molecular identifiers, the study measured how TCR beta repertoire diversity changes with age. The donors were split into four age groups: young (average around 15 years), middle-aged (about 40), aged (over 55) and long-lived (roughly 86). Using the same blood draw, the study looked at two additional independent replicas of 1 million unique cDNA reads for two donors, one aged 18 to 29 and the other aged 80 or older.

Library generation was performed with 5' RACE. Reads for this sample came from an Illumina HiSeq 2500. A second PCR of roughly 6 to 11 cycles was run with a J-beta primer mix and a sample-barcoded 5' primer. Each TCR beta cDNA molecule received a unique molecular identifier from a template-switch 5' adaptor carrying 12 random nucleotides. At least 2.5 million CDR3-containing paired-end reads were obtained from each sample. First-strand cDNA was synthesized from all RNA with the Mint cDNA synthesis kit, primed by a TRBC-specific oligonucleotide. Following uracil-DNA glycosylase treatment, all cDNA underwent a first 18-cycle PCR with the universal primers M1SS and BC2_uni_R. The paper's processing steps were these. Each sample was normalized by randomly selecting 1 million high-quality reads, each carrying a distinct molecular identifier. Instead of being binned into consensus sequences, reads that shared molecular identifiers were thrown out. MiTCR, with a Q25 quality threshold and the strictest error-elimination algorithm, was used for CDR3 identification, clonotype clustering and error correction. A nonparametric unseen species model with Euler transformation was used to estimate lower-bound total TCR beta diversity. TCRdb's own reprocessing of the public reads used fastp at Q25 and MiXCR and kept productive beta chains. Every entry covers one CDR3 protein and lists the most common genes and DNA from its rows. The V and J calls, along with clone size, are taken from TCRdb and not from the paper's own processing. This sample is represented by 760,000 or so distinct CDR3 sequences; roughly 25% of them were singletons. Together, the top ten hold more than 8% of the sample.

Systemically healthy Caucasian individuals from Russia, roughly 40 in total and aged about 6 to 95 years, were included as donors. Roughly 10 milliliters of peripheral blood were collected from each donor into EDTA-treated Vacutainer tubes. Ficoll-Paque density-gradient centrifugation was used to isolate PBMCs, with at least 6 million obtained per sample. Total RNA, at least 5.5 micrograms per sample, was extracted from PBMCs with Trizol reagent. For every donor, flow cytometry on a PBMC aliquot measured the percentage of naive CD45RAhigh/CD27high T cells. Reading the germline V gene gives CDR1 MGHDK and CDR2 SYGVNS. V ends up 2 bases short and J 0 bases short, with an unmatched junction base count of 5. The CDR3 covers 17 residues, taking in both the cysteine and the phenylalanine. The read is trimmed to its CDR3 DNA, 51 bases read in frame from base 1. What the research found in general, with its limitations: Observed TCR beta diversity per million T cells fell roughly linearly with age, and a significant reduction was already apparent by age about 36. A strong correlation was found between observed TCR beta diversity and the percentage of naive T cells measured by flow cytometry. Since profiling was done on bulk unsorted PBMCs, naive and antigen-experienced compartments could not be conclusively compared. Donor CMV infection status was unknown, potentially confounding age-related changes in expanded clonotypes. Estimates of total diversity based on one million sequenced T cells were considered lower bounds and underestimates. Compared with the aged group, more naive CD4+ T cells, fewer expanded clones and increased TCR diversity were shown by the long-lived group, suggesting age selection.

A further study also used this sample, focusing on T cells of mothers and their children. The second publication reports: Nine systemically healthy Caucasian individuals, comprising three mothers and their six children, were included as donors. cDNA synthesis used all of the extracted RNA, with around 1.5 ug of RNA in each 15 ul reaction. In the second PCR, the M1S primer added sample barcodes and 2-4 random nucleotides. Each mother yielded over 9 million TCR beta CDR3 reads and each child 2.5 million to 3 million reads. TCR recombination output is similarly shaped by thymic selection in related and unrelated pairs, with a minor effect exerted by inherited differences. Normalized repertoire overlap was always found to be slightly, but never significantly, higher in related mother-child pairs than in unrelated mother-child pairs. With a sensitivity of about 100 clones per million clonotypes, no persistent microchimeric T cell clones were detected. The study used deep NGS to compare TCR beta repertoires of mothers and children, seeking features distinguishing related mother-child pairs from unrelated individuals. Mothers averaged about 40 +/- 4 years of age and children averaged about 12 +/- 4 years. After adapter ligation was performed with NEBNext reagents, the libraries were sequenced on an Illumina HiSeq 2000 with 100+100 nt paired-end reads. To prevent cross-contamination, the mother and child libraries were prepared a month apart and were sequenced in separate runs. For each donor, between roughly 450,000 and 2,200,000 distinct TCR beta clonotypes were identified. Naive TCR beta clonotypes were estimated from low-frequency clonotypes matched to each donor's FACS-determined naive share, without sorting.

The sample was blood. The sequence is built from TRBV25-1 and TRBJ2-4; TRBD2 matches 9 bases in the middle. This receptor was taken from a boy younger than 18 in good health. The sequenced DNA: TGTGCCAGCAGTGAACTGACTAGCGGTTTAGCCAAAAACATTCAGTACTTC. Translated, this gives CASSELTSGLAKNIQYF.